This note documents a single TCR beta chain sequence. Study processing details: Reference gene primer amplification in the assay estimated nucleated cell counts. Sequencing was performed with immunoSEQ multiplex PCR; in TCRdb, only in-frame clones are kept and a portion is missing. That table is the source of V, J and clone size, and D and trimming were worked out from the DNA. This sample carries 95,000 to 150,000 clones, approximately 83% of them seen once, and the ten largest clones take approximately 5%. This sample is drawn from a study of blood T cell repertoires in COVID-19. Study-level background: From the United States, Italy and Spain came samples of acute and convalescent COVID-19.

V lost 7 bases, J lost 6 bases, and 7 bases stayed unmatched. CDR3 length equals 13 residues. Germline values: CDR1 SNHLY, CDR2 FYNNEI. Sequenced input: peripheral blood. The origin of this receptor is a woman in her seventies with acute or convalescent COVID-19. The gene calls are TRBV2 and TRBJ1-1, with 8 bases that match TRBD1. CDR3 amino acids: CASTTDRGAEAFF. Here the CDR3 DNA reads TGTGCCAGCACGACCGACAGGGGTGCTGAAGCTTTCTTT. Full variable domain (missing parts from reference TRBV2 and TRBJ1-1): EPEVTQTPSHQVTQMGQEVILRCVPISNHLYFYWYRQILGQKVEFLVSFYNNEISEKSEIFDDQFSVERPDGSNFTLKIRSTKLEDSAMYFCASTTDRGAEAFFGQGTRLTVV.